A selection of T cell receptor beta chains follows, all from one sample in a study of shared T cell receptors in the human thymus. Here immunoSEQ multiplex PCR was the method, and the copy in TCRdb shows in-frame clones only, minus some. The sample lists fewer than 700,000 clones, roughly 90% seen once, with over 0.008% in the top ten. These records were also assigned to another study, of human thymus T cells.

Material for sequencing was thymocytes. The receptors were sampled from a boy in the first two years of life with a congenital heart defect. CDR3s leave out the opening cysteine and the closing phenylalanine or tryptophan. Each record gives: J gene, V gene, CDR3 protein.

>TRBJ2-7|TRBV6-1
ASSEAVAYEQY
>TRBJ2-1|TRBV13
ASSEYRTPVAYNEQF
>TRBJ2-7|TRBV18
ASSPARDRVPSYEQY
>TRBJ2-3|TRBV2
ASSTRELDTDTQY
>TRBJ2-7|TRBV5-6
ASSLAGTAFYEQY
>TRBJ2-7|TRBV25-1
ASSEGTGGGEQY
>TRBJ1-1|TRBV6-4
ASTPRPDSNTEAF
>TRBJ2-5|TRBV15
ATSSGQGARETQY
>TRBJ2-7|TRBV27
ASSLSGGVYEQY
>TRBJ1-5|TRBV7-8
ASSPQLSGSNQPQH
>TRBJ2-7|TRBV10-1
ASSTPHRGSSYEQY
>TRBJ1-4|TRBV30
AWSKFGKLF
>TRBJ1-3|TRBV27
ASSSMARGNTIY
>TRBJ1-5|TRBV4-3
ASSQDLTVNQPQH
>TRBJ1-4|TRBV10-3
AISETRDRGPEKLF
>TRBJ1-1|TRBV11-2
ASSTSPTGLKGTEAF
>TRBJ2-5|TRBV14
ASSPKQGNRSQETQY
>TRBJ2-7|TRBV19
ASSIDPREDLPSYEQY
>TRBJ1-2|TRBV5-1
ASSLTGAVYGYT
>TRBJ2-7|TRBV7-2
ASSLVASDEQY
>TRBJ2-3|TRBV11-2
ASSFGTGVVAGATDTQY
>TRBJ2-1|TRBV6-5
ASSFHGDSYNEQF
>TRBJ2-5|TRBV18
ASSSPGREQETQY
>TRBJ2-5|TRBV29-1
SVVTVAAQETQY
>TRBJ2-1|TRBV18
ASSPTGRYNEQF
>TRBJ2-1|TRBV2
ANNAGTGGYNEQF
>TRBJ2-1|TRBV15
ATSRGGAGVFYEQF
>TRBJ2-2|TRBV15
ATMELAGNANTGELF
>TRBJ2-5|TRBV14
ASSHLGQGQQETQY
>TRBJ2-7|TRBV11-1
ASSLELSSGQGAYEQY
>TRBJ2-5|TRBV5-6
ASSLVQTLQETQY
>TRBJ2-4|TRBV15
ATSRDRFGAKNIQY
>TRBJ2-1|TRBV19
ASRSDRVSYNEQF
>TRBJ2-7|TRBV2
ASSTPRDYPLRDYEQY
>TRBJ2-7|TRBV19
ASSSSGGTYEQY
>TRBJ2-7|TRBV18
ASSPPGTSGRAYEQY
>TRBJ2-5|TRBV5-1
ASSSPRRGNKETQY
>TRBJ2-5|TRBV14
ASSQAGGRETQY
>TRBJ2-5|TRBV28
ASKGVRGQETQY
>TRBJ2-1|TRBV9
ASSVGRPSHEQF
>TRBJ2-7|TRBV7-9
ASSFNGTLRTYEQY
>TRBJ2-6|TRBV9
ASRYNPGTAVPSGANVLT
>TRBJ2-1|TRBV2
ASRASWREENNEQF
>TRBJ2-3|TRBV7-2
ASSLTGQGTDTQY
>TRBJ2-1|TRBV5-6
ASSLAGGEYNEQF
>TRBJ1-1|TRBV5-4
ASSPRGTRAF
>TRBJ2-6|TRBV4-3
ASSRENTRGSSGANVLT
>TRBJ1-3|TRBV28
ASSFPRDRGNTIY
>TRBJ1-2|TRBV5-6
ASSPARGGKDYGYT
>TRBJ2-7|TRBV29-1
SVSVGTGSYEQY
>TRBJ2-3|TRBV5-3
ARSSYTSGSADTQY
>TRBJ2-3|TRBV7-3
ASSQGGPPDTQY
>TRBJ2-7|TRBV27
APRGGQRVPYEQY
>TRBJ2-1|TRBV6-6
ASRDVAGLNNEQF
>TRBJ2-3|TRBV5-6
ASSDYSGKDTDTQY